This passage covers 19 T cell receptor beta chains from one sample sequenced in a study of beta chain features in type 1 diabetes. Since all of the isolated RNA was reverse transcribed, expressed TCRB transcripts were what got sequenced. The assay was immunoSEQ multiplex PCR, and TCRdb's table has in-frame clones only and misses some. The table records more than 140,000 clones, around a tenth of them present only once. Sample: central memory CD4+ T cells from blood. These receptors all come from a woman aged 35 to 49 in good health.

The gene calls are TRBV5-6 and TRBJ1-6; no clear D. The CDR3 has 16 amino acids. The V end was cut by 0 bases, the J end by 0 bases, with 7 bases between. Germline V gene lookup returns CDR1 SGHDT and CDR2 YYEEEE. The CDR3 nucleotides are TGTGCCAGCAGCTTGGAAACCAGCTCCTATAATTCACCCCTCCACTTT. Its translation is CASSLETSSYNSPLHF.

This chain links TRBV18 with TRBJ2-7, with 7 bases lining up with TRBD1. J lost 2 bases, V lost 4 bases, and 5 bases had no gene match. The length of the CDR3 is 14 residues. Germline values: CDR1 KGHSH, CDR2 LQKENI. Here the CDR3 reads CASSLQGITYEQYF. CDR3 DNA: TGTGCCAGCTCACTACAGGGGATTACCTACGAGCAGTACTTC. The full variable domain, its missing parts supplied by reference TRBV18 and TRBJ2-7, is NAGVMQNPRHLVRRRGQEARLRCSPMKGHSHVYWYRQLPEEGLKFMVYLQKENIIDESGMPKERFSAEFPKEGPSILRIQQVVRGDSAAYFCASSLQGITYEQYFGPGTRLTVT.

This clone was found a few times. The chain is built from TRBV2 and TRBJ2-7; 7 bases are shared with TRBD1. The germline V gene has CDR1 SNHLY and CDR2 FYNNEI. This CDR3 is 13 amino acids long. J lost 4 bases, V lost 7 bases, and 7 bases had no gene match. CDR3 DNA sequence: TGTGCCAGCAACGACAACAGGGGTTACGAGCAGTACTTC. It encodes CASNDNRGYEQYF.

The chain couples TRBV6-1 to TRBJ2-7; D gene unclear. V was shortened by 1 base and J by 0 bases, with 7 bases between the two germline ends. Per the germline V gene, CDR1 is MNHNS and CDR2 is SASEGT. This CDR3 contains 14 residues. This CDR3 reads CASSEVLGSYEQYF. CDR3 DNA: TGTGCCAGCAGTGAAGTTCTCGGCTCCTACGAGCAGTACTTC.

V and J are TRBV11-2 and TRBJ2-5, with a possible D match to TRBD1 (6 bases). CDR3 length: 13 amino acids. From germline, CDR1 is SGHAT and CDR2 FQNNGV. Trimming pared 6 bases from V and 4 bases from J, leaving 12 bases between. In nucleotides, the CDR3 is TGTGCCAGCAGGCCACAGGGACGAGAGACCCAGTACTTC. This encodes CASRPQGRETQYF.

This clone was found a few times. Just one base apart from a much larger clone, this may be a read error. The chain combines TRBV5-6 with TRBJ2-7; 9 positions agree with TRBD1. V shed 3 bases, J shed 3 bases, and the junction held 4 bases outside the gene matches. CDR3 size: 14 residues. Germline CDR1 and CDR2: SGHDT and YYEEEE. The CDR3 loop reads CASSSGTGIYEQYF. The CDR3 DNA sequence: TGTGCCAGCAGCTCCGGGACAGGGATCTACGAGCAGTACTTC.

This clone was counted ten times or more. This chain joins TRBV4-3 and TRBJ1-6; 10 positions match TRBD1. This CDR3 region has 16 residues. The trim removed 3 bases at V and 7 bases at J, leaving 6 bases unmatched. Germline assignment: CDR1 LGHNA and CDR2 YSLEER. The chain's CDR3 is CASSHTPGQGNSPLHF. The CDR3 bases are TGCGCCAGCAGCCATACTCCGGGACAGGGGAATTCACCCCTCCACTTT.

This clone was detected only a few times. The chain carries TRBV11-2 and TRBJ2-3, with 12 bases aligning to TRBD2. There are 16 residues in the CDR3. Germline CDR1 and CDR2: SGHAT and FQNNGV. J lost 2 bases, V lost 2 bases, and 2 bases had no gene match. CDR3 bases: TGTGCCAGCAGCTTACTAGCGGGGGGGCCCACAGATACGCAGTATTTT. Protein product: CASSLLAGGPTDTQYF.

The rearrangement links TRBV19 to TRBJ1-1; 9 bases are a match to TRBD1. The germline V gene encodes CDR1 LNHDA and CDR2 SQIVND (reference sequence). Losses at the gene ends were 4 bases for V and 4 bases for J; bases not matched to a gene: 13. The CDR3 has 17 residues. The CDR3 region has the DNA TGTGCCAGTAGTAAGACCCCGGGGACAGGGTCTGGCACTGAAGCTTTCTTT. It encodes CASSKTPGTGSGTEAFF.

This clone was seen a few times. This rearrangement joins TRBV5-1 to TRBJ2-5; D call uncertain. CDR3 length equals 12 residues. Trimming removed 1 base at V and 3 bases at J, with 4 bases between. The germline CDR1 and CDR2 sequences are SGHRS and YFSETQ. Written as DNA, the CDR3 is TGCGCCAGCAGCTTGTTAGAAGAGACCCAGTACTTC. It codes for CASSLLEETQYF.

This clone has more than one count but fewer than ten. The V gene is TRBV7-2, the J gene TRBJ2-3; D not certain. With 1 base removed from V and 3 bases from J, the gap between germline ends came to 11 bases. The CDR3 is made up of 15 amino acids. Germline V gene data show CDR1 as SGHTA and CDR2 as FQGNSA. The CDR3 DNA sequence: TGTGCCAGCAGCTTAGTTTCCGGGTCAACAGATACGCAGTATTTT. It encodes CASSLVSGSTDTQYF.

The chain couples TRBV5-4 to TRBJ2-4; D might be TRBD2 (5 bases). V was trimmed by 3 bases and J by 3 bases, leaving 13 bases between them. The CDR3 spans 15 residues. Germline V gene data show CDR1 as SGHNT and CDR2 as YYREEE (reference sequence). The CDR3 DNA follows: TGTGCCAGCAGCTCGGGAAGGCTGGACAAAAACATTCAGTACTTC. It translates to CASSSGRLDKNIQYF. Full variable domain (remainder filled in from reference TRBV5-4 and TRBJ2-4): ETGVTQSPTHLIKTRGQQVTLRCSSQSGHNTVSWYQQALGQGPQFIFQYYREEENGRGNFPPRFSGLQFPNYSSELNVNALELDDSALYLCASSSGRLDKNIQYFGAGTRLSVL.

This chain uses TRBV5-5 with TRBJ2-7, with TRBD1 identical over 7 bases. The J segment lost 5 bases and the V segment lost 4 bases, leaving 6 bases of the junction unmatched. The CDR3 has 13 residues. Per germline, CDR1 SGHKS and CDR2 YYEKEE (reference sequence). CDR3 DNA sequence: TGTGCCAGCAGCCAACAGGGGACCCACGAGCAGTACTTC. As protein: CASSQQGTHEQYF.

This clone was observed a few times. CDR3: CSWREQGVNEKLFF. In DNA, the CDR3 is TGCAGCTGGCGCGAACAGGGAGTTAATGAAAAACTGTTTTTT. The chain couples TRBV29-1 to TRBJ1-4, with TRBD1 as a possible D gene (6 bases). The CDR3 loop spans 14 amino acids. Germline V gene sequence: CDR1 SQVTM, CDR2 ANQGSEA. V was shortened by 8 bases and J by 4 bases, with 17 bases between the two germline ends. The full variable domain, with the rest looked up from reference TRBV29-1 and TRBJ1-4, is SAVISQKPSRDICQRGTSLTIQCQVDSQVTMMFWYRQQPGQSLTLIATANQGSEATYESGFVIDKFPISRPNLTFSTLTVSNMSPEDSSIYLCSWREQGVNEKLFFGSGTQLSVL.

This clone has a handful of counts. The chain is built from TRBV2 and TRBJ1-1; TRBD1 is a possible D gene (6 bases). V was clipped by 7 bases and J by 0 bases, with 9 bases between them. There are 13 residues in the CDR3. Germline loops: CDR1 SNHLY, CDR2 FYNNEI. Written as DNA, the CDR3 is TGTGCCAGCAAGGGGGACCTGAACACTGAAGCTTTCTTT. Its translation is CASKGDLNTEAFF.

The chain joins TRBV27 to TRBJ1-1; D uncertain. The V end was cut by 3 bases, the J end by 6 bases, with 14 bases between. Germline V gene data show CDR1 as MNHEY and CDR2 as SMNVEV (reference sequence). The CDR3 is 14 residues long. CDR3 nucleotide sequence: TGTGCCAGCAGTTTTCATCGTGCAACAGCTGAAGCTTTCTTT. It codes for CASSFHRATAEAFF.

This clone has a handful of counts. V gene TRBV4-3 combines with J gene TRBJ2-6, with TRBD1 as a possible D gene (5 bases). The V end lost 6 bases, the J end lost 2 bases, and 11 bases lay between the germline ends. Germline V gene sequence: CDR1 LGHNA, CDR2 YSLEER. The CDR3 has 15 residues. CDR3 sequence: CASRGLDPGANVLTF. DNA of the CDR3: TGCGCCAGCAGGGGGCTAGACCCTGGGGCCAACGTCCTGACTTTC.

This clone was seen more than once but under ten times. The chain is built from TRBV5-1 and TRBJ2-5; 8 bases are shared with TRBD2. Germline assignment: CDR1 SGHRS and CDR2 YFSETQ. The V gene end was trimmed by 4 bases and the J gene end by 5 bases; junction bases not matched to a gene: 7. The CDR3 runs to 14 residues. CDR3 loop: CASSKRGGRETQYF. The CDR3 DNA reads TGCGCCAGCAGCAAACGGGGGGGCCGGGAGACCCAGTACTTC.

This clone appeared a few times. The chain carries TRBV5-6 and TRBJ1-5; the match to TRBD1 covers 7 bases. This CDR3 is 14 amino acids long. CDR1 and CDR2 (germline): SGHDT, YYEEEE. Unmatched junction bases numbered 5, after V lost 4 bases and J lost 4 bases. CDR3 amino acids: CASSIGQDNQPQHF. In DNA, the CDR3 is TGTGCCAGCAGCATAGGACAGGATAATCAGCCCCAGCATTTT.